Listed below are T cell receptor beta chains from one sample, sequenced in a study of cytomegalovirus exposure and HLA in healthy donors. Sequencing used immunoSEQ multiplex PCR; TCRdb keeps in-frame clones, though not all of them. The sample includes about 130,000 clones, roughly 80% of them seen just once. The sequenced material came from PBMCs. These receptors came from a woman in her forties or fifties in good health and CMV-seronegative. CDR3s include the opening cysteine and the closing phenylalanine or tryptophan. A D gene is named only where the DNA matches it firmly. Clone sizes are given selectively: once, few, many, or a class where the clone is expanded.

J gene | D gene | clone size | V gene | CDR3 DNA | CDR3 protein
TRBJ2-1 | TRBD2 | NA | TRBV4-2 | TGTGCCAGCACCACGACTAGCGGGAGGGCCTACTACAATGAGCAGTTCTTC | CASTTTSGRAYYNEQFF
TRBJ1-1 | TRBD1 | NA | TRBV13 | TGTGCCAGCAGCCAACGGAACAGGGGAGTGGCTTTCTTT | CASSQRNRGVAFF
TRBJ2-5 | NA | NA | TRBV5-6 | NA | CASSSSGSFLETQYF
TRBJ2-1 | NA | NA | TRBV21-1 | TGTGCCAGCAGCAATGGTCGACTATGGGGAAGGGCCAATGAGCAGTTCTTC | CASSNGRLWGRANEQFF
TRBJ1-2 | TRBD1 | NA | TRBV27 | TGTGCCAGCAGTCTGAAACAGGGGGCTGGGAGCTATGGCTACACCTTC | CASSLKQGAGSYGYTF
TRBJ1-1 | NA | NA | TRBV30 | TGTGCCTGGAGTGTACAAGGCGCAGGGAATGGGGAAGCTTTCTTT | CAWSVQGAGNGEAFF
TRBJ2-2 | TRBD1 | NA | TRBV30 | TGTGCCTGGAGGACGAGGGACAGGGCCGCCACCGGGGAGCTGTTTTTT | CAWRTRDRAATGELFF
TRBJ2-5 | NA | NA | TRBV29-1 | TGCAGCGTTGGGTCAGCGGCCCAAGAGACCCAGTACTTC | CSVGSAAQETQYF
TRBJ1-5 | TRBD1 | NA | TRBV28 | TGTGCCAGCAGTTCGGCCACAGGGGGCTGGCAGCCCCAGCATTTT | CASSSATGGWQPQHF
TRBJ2-1 | TRBD2 | few | TRBV28 | TGTGCCAGCAGCACTGGACTAGGGAACAATGAGCAGTTCTTC | CASSTGLGNNEQFF
TRBJ2-5 | NA | NA | TRBV25-1 | TGTGCCAGCAGTGATGACGAGGCCGGCGAGACCCAGTACTTC | CASSDDEAGETQYF
TRBJ2-5 | NA | NA | TRBV4-3 | TGCGCCAGCAGCCAAGAATTATACACACCCCAAGAGACCCAGTACTTC | CASSQELYTPQETQYF
TRBJ1-1 | NA | NA | TRBV18 | TGTGCCAGCTCACCTACCGACAGCTCGAACACTGAAGCTTTCTTT | CASSPTDSSNTEAFF
TRBJ2-6 | TRBD2 | NA | TRBV4-2 | TGTGCCAGCAGCCAATCAGCGGGGGCTGGGGCCAACGTCCTGACTTTC | CASSQSAGAGANVLTF
TRBJ2-1 | TRBD1 | NA | TRBV23-1 | TGCGCCAGCAGACACGACAGGGACTCCTACAATGAGCAGTTCTTC | CASRHDRDSYNEQFF
TRBJ2-2 | NA | few | TRBV16 | TGTGCCAGCAGCCAATCCAGTACCCTGGGGGAGCTGTTTTTT | CASSQSSTLGELFF
TRBJ2-3 | TRBD2 | once | TRBV30 | TGTGCCTGGAGTGGAGGGAGGGGCACAGATACGCAGTATTTT | CAWSGGRGTDTQYF
TRBJ2-7 | TRBD2 | few | TRBV18 | TGTGCCAGCTCACCGGGACTAGCGTCCGGAGAGCAGTACTTC | CASSPGLASGEQYF
TRBJ2-1 | TRBD2 | NA | TRBV5-1 | TGCGCCAGCAGTTGGGGACTAGCGGGAGGGTTTTACAATGAGCAGTTCTTC | CASSWGLAGGFYNEQFF
TRBJ2-3 | NA | few | TRBV30 | TGTGCCTGGAGTAGGGGCACCGCTAGCACAGATACGCAGTATTTT | CAWSRGTASTDTQYF
TRBJ2-6 | NA | NA | TRBV7-8 | TGTGCCAGCAGCTACGGACAGCCTGGGGCCAACGTCCTGACTTTC | CASSYGQPGANVLTF
TRBJ1-4 | TRBD1 | NA | TRBV29-1 | TGCAGCGTGGGCGGACAGGCAACTAATGAAAAACTGTTTTTT | CSVGGQATNEKLFF
TRBJ2-1 | TRBD2 | NA | TRBV12-5 | TGTGCTAGTGGTCTAGCGGGAGGATTTCAGGTGAATGAGCAGTTCTTC | CASGLAGGFQVNEQFF
TRBJ2-5 | TRBD1 | NA | TRBV27 | TGTGCCAGCATCGCGATCGGACAGGGGGCGCGAACCCAGTACTTC | CASIAIGQGARTQYF
TRBJ2-3 | NA | NA | TRBV27 | TGTGCCAGCAGTTTATTGGCGGATAGCACAGATACGCAGTATTTT | CASSLLADSTDTQYF
TRBJ2-7 | NA | NA | TRBV25-1 | TGTGCCAGCAGTGGCTCCCGGGAGCAGTACTTC | CASSGSREQYF
TRBJ2-3 | TRBD2 | NA | TRBV4-2 | TGTGCCAGCAGCCAAGTATATAGCGGGTCTCGCACAGATACGCAGTATTTT | CASSQVYSGSRTDTQYF
TRBJ2-1 | TRBD2 | once | TRBV7-9 | TGTGCCAGCAGCTCTACCGGGACTAGTATGTACGATGAGCAGTTCTTC | CASSSTGTSMYDEQFF
TRBJ2-7 | TRBD2 | NA | TRBV27 | TGTGCCAGCAGCTCACTAGCGGGAGGGCTACACGAGCAGTACTTC | CASSSLAGGLHEQYF
TRBJ2-2 | TRBD2 | once | TRBV18 | TGTGCCAGCTCACCAACTAGCGGGAAATTCCAAACCGGGGAGCTGTTTTTT | CASSPTSGKFQTGELFF
TRBJ1-4 | NA | NA | TRBV30 | TGTGCCTGGAGTCCTGGAGGTGAAAAACTGTTTTTT | CAWSPGGEKLFF
TRBJ2-1 | NA | NA | TRBV5-4 | TGTGCCAGCAGCAGTAACACCGGGACTCCCATTTACAATGAGCAGTTCTTC | CASSSNTGTPIYNEQFF
TRBJ2-4 | NA | few | TRBV28 | TGTGCCAGCAGTTTACAGGGTATAGCCAAAAACATTCAGTACTTC | CASSLQGIAKNIQYF
TRBJ2-1 | NA | NA | TRBV6-6 | TGTGCCAGCACCGCAACCGGGACACCTAATGAGCAGTTCTTC | CASTATGTPNEQFF
TRBJ2-1 | TRBD2 | NA | TRBV18 | TGTGCCAGCTCACCAAACCGCGGGAGTCGGAATGAGCAGTTCTTC | CASSPNRGSRNEQFF
TRBJ2-1 | NA | few | TRBV6-5 | TGTGCCAGCAGTCCCGAGACAGGTCGCGCGTTCCAGTTCTTC | CASSPETGRAFQFF
TRBJ1-1 | NA | NA | TRBV7-9 | TGTGCCAGCAGCTACGACAGTGGGGAAGCTTTCTTT | CASSYDSGEAFF
TRBJ1-2 | TRBD1 | NA | TRBV28 | TGTGCCAGCAGTTTTGCGGCCGCAGGGGGCTCCTATGGCTACACCTTC | CASSFAAAGGSYGYTF
TRBJ1-4 | NA | NA | TRBV7-8 | TGTGCCAGCAGCTTAGGAGGGTATGAAAAACTGTTTTTT | CASSLGGYEKLFF
TRBJ1-2 | NA | NA | TRBV29-1 | TGCAGCGTTGATAGTGGGGTACAGGGTCCCTATGGCTACACCTTC | CSVDSGVQGPYGYTF
TRBJ1-1 | TRBD1 | NA | TRBV19 | TGTGCCAGTAGTAAAACCGGGACAGGGCTGACTGAAGCTTTCTTT | CASSKTGTGLTEAFF
TRBJ2-7 | TRBD2 | NA | TRBV11-2 | TGTGCCAGCAGCGGGACTAGCGGCTCCTACGAGCAGTACTTC | CASSGTSGSYEQYF
TRBJ2-7 | TRBD2 | once | TRBV9 | TGTGCCAGCAGCGGCGGACTAGCGGGGGGGTCCAAGCAGTACTTC | CASSGGLAGGSKQYF
TRBJ2-7 | TRBD2 | few | TRBV5-4 | TGTGCCAGCAGCTTGGATTCGGCTAGCGGCACCTACGAGCAGTACTTC | CASSLDSASGTYEQYF
TRBJ1-4 | NA | NA | TRBV30 | TGTGCCTGGAGCTATCTAGGAACTAATGAAAAACTGTTTTTT | CAWSYLGTNEKLFF
TRBJ1-5 | NA | NA | TRBV4-2 | TGTGCCAGCAGCCAAGCCCACGACATCAAGAATCAGCCCCAGCATTTT | CASSQAHDIKNQPQHF
TRBJ2-1 | TRBD2 | NA | TRBV5-8 | TGTGCCAGCAGCTTGGAATCTCCTAGCGGGCTCAATGAGCAGTTCTTC | CASSLESPSGLNEQFF
TRBJ1-5 | NA | NA | TRBV6-6 | TGTGCCAGCACCGAGCGGGATTCTCAGCCCCAGCATTTT | CASTERDSQPQHF
TRBJ2-2 | NA | few | TRBV6-5 | TGTGCCAGCGCGAATACCGGGTTAGCCGGGGAGCTGTTTTTT | CASANTGLAGELFF
TRBJ1-2 | TRBD1 | NA | TRBV19 | TGTGCCAGTGGACAGGGAGGCTACACCTTC | CASGQGGYTF
TRBJ2-4 | TRBD2 | NA | TRBV28 | TGTGCCAGCAGCTCCGTTAGCGGGAGGGCCAAAAACATTCAGTACTTC | CASSSVSGRAKNIQYF
TRBJ1-4 | TRBD1 | once | TRBV28 | TGTGCCAGCAGAGGGACAGGGGGAATTAATGAAAAACTGTTTTTT | CASRGTGGINEKLFF
TRBJ1-1 | TRBD1 | NA | TRBV6-5 | TGTGCCAGCAGTTACGTAGGGGGCAATTCGTTTACTGAAGCTTTCTTT | CASSYVGGNSFTEAFF
TRBJ1-1 | NA | NA | TRBV6-6 | TGTGCCAGCAGTTACACGAGAAGTGCTTTCTTT | CASSYTRSAFF
TRBJ2-7 | TRBD2 | NA | TRBV6-5 | TGTGCCAGCAGTTACTCAGCGGGAGGTCTCTACGAGCAGTACTTC | CASSYSAGGLYEQYF